This TCR beta chain comes out of a study of T-cell memory formation after mild COVID-19. MiXCR was run by TCRdb on the 5' RACE reads, yielding one entry per CDR3 protein. The sample lists about 150,000 distinct CDR3 sequences, 10% to 15% seen once, with approximately 3.4% in the top ten. The sample consisted of PBMCs or a T cell subset sorted from them (not recorded which). The receptor comes from a man between 18 and 29 years old who had mild COVID-19 (a few samples of this study predate the infection). Cell type and time point are not known.

CDR3 in DNA: TGTGCCAGCAGCTCCACCGAACAAGAGACCCAGTACTTC. Its translation is CASSSTEQETQYF. The genes are TRBV7-9 and TRBJ2-5; D remains unclear. Trimming stripped 4 bases from V and 2 bases from J, with 8 bases between. The length of the CDR3 is 13 residues. Germline assignment: CDR1 SEHNR and CDR2 FQNEAQ (reference sequence).